This T cell receptor (beta chain) appears in the sequencing data of a study of human T cells and chemical hapten exposure. TCRdb passed the RACE reads through MiXCR, listing each CDR3 protein once. The sample lists 190,000 or so distinct CDR3 sequences; 24% were seen once. Many counts were recorded for this clonotype. Germline V lookup: CDR1 MDHEN, CDR2 SYDVKM. The V segment lost 3 bases and the J segment 2 bases; nucleotides outside the gene matches: 20. The CDR3 has 20 amino acids. Stated time point: patch test 3, about 24 weeks after DPC sensitization. Treatment in this sample: therapeutic diphenylcyclopropenone sensitization with weekly scalp DPC.

The sequences come from whole blood, collected in connection with sensitization to the hapten diphenylcyclopropenone (DPC). V and J are TRBV28 and TRBJ2-3; 7 bases match TRBD1. The sequence came from a woman aged 40 to 50 with alopecia areata. Some clones in this sample may be carry-over from other donors' samples. CDR3 bases: TGTGCCAGCAGTTTCTCGGCGGCGGTATCGAGGGGGCGCGACACAGATACGCAGTATTTT. It is translated as CASSFSAAVSRGRDTDTQYF.